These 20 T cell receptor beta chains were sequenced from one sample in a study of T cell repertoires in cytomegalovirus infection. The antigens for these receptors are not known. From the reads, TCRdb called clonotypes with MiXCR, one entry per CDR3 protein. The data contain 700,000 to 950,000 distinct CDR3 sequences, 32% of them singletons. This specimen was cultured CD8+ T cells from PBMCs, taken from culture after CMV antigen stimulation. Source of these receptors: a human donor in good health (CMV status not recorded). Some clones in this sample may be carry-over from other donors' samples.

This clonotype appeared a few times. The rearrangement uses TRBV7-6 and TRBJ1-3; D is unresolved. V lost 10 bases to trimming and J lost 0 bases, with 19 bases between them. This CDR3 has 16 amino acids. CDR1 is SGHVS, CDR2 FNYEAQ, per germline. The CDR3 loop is CAILKGGDHSGNTIYF. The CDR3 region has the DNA TGTGCCATACTTAAGGGTGGAGATCACTCTGGAAACACCATATATTTT.

The CDR3 protein is CASSEGRPRFSGANVLTF. The CDR3 bases are TGTGCCAGCAGTGAAGGGCGACCGCGTTTCTCTGGGGCCAACGTCCTGACTTTC. The genes are TRBV2 and TRBJ2-6; D gene unclear. The germline V and J ends were trimmed by 1 base and 0 bases, with 13 bases remaining between them. The germline V gene encodes CDR1 SNHLY and CDR2 FYNNEI. This CDR3 comprises 18 residues.

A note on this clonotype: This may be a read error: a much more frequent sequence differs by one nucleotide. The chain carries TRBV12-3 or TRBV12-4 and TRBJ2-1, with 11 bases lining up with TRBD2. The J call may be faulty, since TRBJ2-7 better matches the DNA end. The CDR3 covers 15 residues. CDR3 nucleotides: TGTGCCAGCAGCGAAACTAGCGGGGGTTACAATGAGCAGTACTTC. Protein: CASSETSGGYNEQYF.

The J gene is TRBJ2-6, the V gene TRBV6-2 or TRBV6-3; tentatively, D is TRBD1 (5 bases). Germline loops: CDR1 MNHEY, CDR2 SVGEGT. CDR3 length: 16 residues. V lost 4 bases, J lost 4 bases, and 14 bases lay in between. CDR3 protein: CASSSFSGSGANVLTF. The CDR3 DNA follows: TGTGCCAGCAGTTCCTTTTCAGGGTCCGGGGCCAACGTCCTGACTTTC.

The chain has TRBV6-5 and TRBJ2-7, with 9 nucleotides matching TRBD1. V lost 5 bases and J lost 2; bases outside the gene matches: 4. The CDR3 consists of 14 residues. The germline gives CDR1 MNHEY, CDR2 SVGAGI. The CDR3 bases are TGTGCCAGCAGTGTCGGACAGGGGCCCTACGAGCAGTACTTC. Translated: CASSVGQGPYEQYF.

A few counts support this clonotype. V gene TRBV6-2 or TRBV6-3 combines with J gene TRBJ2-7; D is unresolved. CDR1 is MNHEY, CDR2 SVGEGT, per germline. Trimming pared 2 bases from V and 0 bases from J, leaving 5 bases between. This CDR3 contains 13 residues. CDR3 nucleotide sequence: TGTGCCAGCAGTTACGAGGTCTCCTACGAGCAGTACGTC. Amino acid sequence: CASSYEVSYEQYV.

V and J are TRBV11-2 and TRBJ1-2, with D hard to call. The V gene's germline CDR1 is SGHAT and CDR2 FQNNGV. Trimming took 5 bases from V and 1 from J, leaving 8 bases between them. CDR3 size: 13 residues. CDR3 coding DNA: TGTGCCAGCAGCGGAGAGAGTAACTATGGCTACACCTTC. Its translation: CASSGESNYGYTF.

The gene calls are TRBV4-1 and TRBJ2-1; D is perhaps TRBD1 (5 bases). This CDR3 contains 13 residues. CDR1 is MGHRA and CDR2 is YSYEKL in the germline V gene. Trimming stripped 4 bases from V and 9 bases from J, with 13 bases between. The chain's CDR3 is CASSPVGVGEQFF. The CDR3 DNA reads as TGCGCCAGCAGCCCCGTAGGGGTGGGTGAGCAGTTCTTC.

The CDR3 DNA sequence: TGTGCCAGCAGCTTAGATCGGGGGCGCTCATATGGCTACACCTTC. Its translation is CASSLDRGRSYGYTF. This sequence joins TRBV7-2 and TRBJ1-2; tentatively, D is TRBD1 (6 bases). The V gene lost 1 base and the J gene lost 5 bases, with 14 bases spanning the gap. The V gene's germline CDR1 is SGHTA and CDR2 FQGNSA. The CDR3 loop spans 15 amino acids. Supplemented by reference TRBV7-2 and TRBJ1-2, the full variable domain reads GAGVSQSPSNKVTEKGKDVELRCDPISGHTALYWYRQSLGQGLEFLIYFQGNSAPDKSGLPSDRFSAERTGGSVSTLTIQRTQQEDSAVYLCASSLDRGRSYGYTFGSGTRLTVV.

CDR3 bases: TGTGCCACCAGCAGAGGGGAGACCCAGTACTTC. It translates to CATSRGETQYF. The chain combines TRBV15 with TRBJ2-5; D not certain. V dropped 1 base and J dropped 5 bases, with 2 bases sitting between them. Germline assignment: CDR1 LNHNV and CDR2 YYDKDF (reference sequence). The length of the CDR3 is 11 residues. Looking up the rest from reference TRBV15 and TRBJ2-5 gives the full variable domain: DAMVIQNPRYQVTQFGKPVTLSCSQTLNHNVMYWYQQKSSQAPKLLFHYYDKDFNNEADTPDNFQSRRPNTSFCFLDIRSPGLGDTAMYLCATSRGETQYFGPGTRLLVL.

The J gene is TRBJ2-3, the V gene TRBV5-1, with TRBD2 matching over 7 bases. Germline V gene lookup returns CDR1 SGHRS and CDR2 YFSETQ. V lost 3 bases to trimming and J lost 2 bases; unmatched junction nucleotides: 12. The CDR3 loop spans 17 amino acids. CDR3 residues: CASSSWVSGEYTDTQYF. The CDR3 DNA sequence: TGCGCCAGCAGCTCCTGGGTGAGCGGGGAATACACAGATACGCAGTATTTT. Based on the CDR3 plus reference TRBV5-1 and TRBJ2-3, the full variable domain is KAGVTQTPRYLIKTRGQQVTLSCSPISGHRSVSWYQQTPGQGLQFLFEYFSETQRNKGNFPGRFSGRQFSNSRSEMNVSTLELGDSALYLCASSSWVSGEYTDTQYFGPGTRLTVL.

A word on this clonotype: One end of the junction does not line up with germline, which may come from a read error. The CDR3 bases are TGTACCAGCAGCGAGAACCCCGGGGAGCTGTTTTTT. It encodes CTSSENPGELFF. The chain couples TRBV9 to TRBJ2-2; D not certain. CDR1 and CDR2 (germline): SGDLS, YYNGEE. This CDR3 is 12 amino acids long.

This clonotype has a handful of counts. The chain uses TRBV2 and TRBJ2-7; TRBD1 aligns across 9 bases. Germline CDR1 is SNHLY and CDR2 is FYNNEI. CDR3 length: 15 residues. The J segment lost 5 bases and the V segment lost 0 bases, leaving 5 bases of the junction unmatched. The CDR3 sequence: CASSEAGTGKDEQYV. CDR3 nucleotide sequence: TGTGCCAGCAGTGAAGCGGGGACAGGGAAGGACGAGCAGTACGTC.

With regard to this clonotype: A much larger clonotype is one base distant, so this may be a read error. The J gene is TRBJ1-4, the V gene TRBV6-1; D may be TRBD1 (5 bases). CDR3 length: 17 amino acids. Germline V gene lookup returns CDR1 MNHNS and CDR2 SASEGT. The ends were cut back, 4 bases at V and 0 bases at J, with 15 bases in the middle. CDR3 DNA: TGTGCCAGCAGTGCCCCTTTTCGACAGTCAACTAATGAAAAACTGTTTTTT. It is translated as CASSAPFRQSTNEKLFF.

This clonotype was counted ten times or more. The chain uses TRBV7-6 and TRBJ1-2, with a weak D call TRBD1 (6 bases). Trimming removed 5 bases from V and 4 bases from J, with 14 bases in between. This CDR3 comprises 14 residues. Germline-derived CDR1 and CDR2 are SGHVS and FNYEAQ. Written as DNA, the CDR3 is TGTGCCAGCAGCGCAGAGGGGACAAGCTATGGCTACACCTTC. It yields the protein CASSAEGTSYGYTF.

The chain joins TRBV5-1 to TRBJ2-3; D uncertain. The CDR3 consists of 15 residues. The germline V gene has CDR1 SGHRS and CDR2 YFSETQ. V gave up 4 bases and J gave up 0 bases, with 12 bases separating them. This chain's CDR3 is CASSPLDLSTDTQYF. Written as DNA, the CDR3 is TGCGCCAGCAGCCCTTTGGACCTAAGCACAGATACGCAGTATTTT.

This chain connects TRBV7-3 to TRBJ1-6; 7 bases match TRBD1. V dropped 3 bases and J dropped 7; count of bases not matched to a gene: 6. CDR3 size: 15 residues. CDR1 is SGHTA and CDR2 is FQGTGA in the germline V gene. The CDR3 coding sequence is TGTGCCAGCAGCTTGAGGGGACAGCCAAATTCACCCCTCCACTTT. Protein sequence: CASSLRGQPNSPLHF.

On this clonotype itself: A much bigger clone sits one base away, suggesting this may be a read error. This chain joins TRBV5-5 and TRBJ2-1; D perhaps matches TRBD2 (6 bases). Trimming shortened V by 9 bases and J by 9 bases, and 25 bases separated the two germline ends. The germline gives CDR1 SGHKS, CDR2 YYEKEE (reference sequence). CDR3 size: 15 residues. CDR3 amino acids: CANTLLPRLGGEQFF. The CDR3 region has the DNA TGTGCCAACACCCTCCTTCCCCGACTGGGGGGTGAGCAGTTCTTC.

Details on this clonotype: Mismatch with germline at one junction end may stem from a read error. The CDR3 region has the DNA TGTGCCAACAGTGGCGATCGGGGGGGTCCAGATACGCAGTATTTT. This encodes CANSGDRGGPDTQYF. This chain connects TRBV2 to TRBJ2-3; 8 positions match TRBD2. This CDR3 region has 15 residues. Germline V gene data show CDR1 as SNHLY and CDR2 as FYNNEI.

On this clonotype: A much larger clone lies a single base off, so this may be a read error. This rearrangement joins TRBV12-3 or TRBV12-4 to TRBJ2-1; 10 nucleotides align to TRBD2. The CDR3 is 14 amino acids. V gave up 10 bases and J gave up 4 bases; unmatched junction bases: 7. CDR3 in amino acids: CANNLAGGYNEQFF. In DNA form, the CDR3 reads TGTGCCAACAATTTAGCGGGGGGTTACAATGAGCAGTTCTTC.